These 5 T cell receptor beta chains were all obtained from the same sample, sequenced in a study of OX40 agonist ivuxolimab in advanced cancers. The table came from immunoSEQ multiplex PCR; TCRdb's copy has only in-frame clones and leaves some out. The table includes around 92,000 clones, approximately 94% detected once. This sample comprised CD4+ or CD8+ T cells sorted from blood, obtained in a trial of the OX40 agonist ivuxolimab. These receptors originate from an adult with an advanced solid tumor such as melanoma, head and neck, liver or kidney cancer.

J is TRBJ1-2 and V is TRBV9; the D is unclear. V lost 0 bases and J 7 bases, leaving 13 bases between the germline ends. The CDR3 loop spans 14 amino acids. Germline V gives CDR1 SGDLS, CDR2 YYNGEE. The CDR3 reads CASSVDQWARGYTF. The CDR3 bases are TGTGCCAGCAGCGTAGACCAGTGGGCGCGTGGCTACACCTTC.

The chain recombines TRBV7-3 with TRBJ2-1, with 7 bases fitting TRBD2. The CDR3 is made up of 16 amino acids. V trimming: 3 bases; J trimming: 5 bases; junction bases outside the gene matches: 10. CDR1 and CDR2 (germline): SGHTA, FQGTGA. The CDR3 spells CASSFLGASGDNEQFF. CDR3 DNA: TGTGCCAGCAGCTTCCTCGGGGCTAGCGGAGACAATGAGCAGTTCTTC.

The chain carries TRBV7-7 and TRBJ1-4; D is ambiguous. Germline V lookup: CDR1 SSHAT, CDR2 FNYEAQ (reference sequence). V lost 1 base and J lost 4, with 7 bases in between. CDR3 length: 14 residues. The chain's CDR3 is CASSLVVNNEKLFF. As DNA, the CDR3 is TGTGCCAGCAGCTTAGTGGTCAATAATGAAAAACTGTTTTTT.

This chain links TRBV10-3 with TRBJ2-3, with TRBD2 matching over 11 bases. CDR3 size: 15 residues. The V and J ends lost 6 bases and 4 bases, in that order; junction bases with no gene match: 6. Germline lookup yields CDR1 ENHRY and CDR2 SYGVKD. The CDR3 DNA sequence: TGTGCCATCAGGTTAGCGGGGGGGCCGGCAGATACGCAGTATTTT. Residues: CAIRLAGGPADTQYF.

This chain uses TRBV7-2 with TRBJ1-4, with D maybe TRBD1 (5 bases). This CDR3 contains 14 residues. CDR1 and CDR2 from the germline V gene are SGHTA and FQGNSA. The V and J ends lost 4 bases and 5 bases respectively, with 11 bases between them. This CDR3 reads CASSSGSPNEKLFF. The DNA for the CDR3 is TGTGCCAGCAGCTCAGGGAGCCCCAATGAAAAACTGTTTTTT.